The 31 T cell receptor beta chains below all came from one sample that was sequenced in a study of blood T cell repertoires in COVID-19. Profiled with immunoSEQ multiplex PCR; TCRdb holds only in-frame clones, not every one. The sample yields 250,000 to 400,000 clones, 90% seen once. The sequencing input was peripheral blood. These receptors were taken from a woman between 25 and 40 years old with COVID-19, enrolled during active disease.

This clone appeared a single time. The gene calls are TRBV30 and TRBJ2-1; 10 positions agree with TRBD2. V was clipped by 3 bases and J by 8 bases; unmatched bases: 7. Germline-derived CDR1 and CDR2 are GTSNPN and SVGIG (reference sequence). CDR3 length: 14 amino acids. In nucleotides, the CDR3 is TGTGCCTGGAGGCCCGGACTAGCGGTCGATGAGCAGTTCTTC. It encodes CAWRPGLAVDEQFF.

The chain links TRBV10-2 to TRBJ1-2, with D perhaps TRBD1 (6 bases). This CDR3 has 15 amino acids. Germline V gene lookup returns CDR1 WSHSY and CDR2 SAAADI. The ends were cut back, 0 bases at V and 6 bases at J, with 14 bases in the middle. The CDR3 DNA reads TGCGCCAGCAGTGAGTCGAGGGACAACAAGAATGGCTACACCTTC. Its translation is CASSESRDNKNGYTF.

The chain employs TRBV7-9 and TRBJ2-3, with unresolved D. The CDR3 is 17 residues long. In germline, CDR1 is SEHNR, CDR2 FQNEAQ (reference sequence). V lost 1 base and J lost 1, with 15 bases in between. The CDR3 DNA follows: TGTGCCAGCAGCTTAGATGGTAAAGCCCTCGGCACAGATACGCAGTATTTT. This encodes CASSLDGKALGTDTQYF.

V and J are TRBV18 and TRBJ1-2; the D is unclear. V dropped 3 bases and J dropped 6 bases, with 14 bases sitting between them. The CDR3 is 14 residues long. CDR1 KGHSH and CDR2 LQKENI come from the germline V gene. CDR3 sequence reads: CASSPSGGFDGYTF. In DNA form, the CDR3 reads TGTGCCAGCTCACCGTCAGGAGGGTTCGATGGCTACACCTTC.

This chain connects TRBV10-2 to TRBJ2-3; D is unresolved. The ends were cut back, 4 bases at V and 4 bases at J, with 6 bases in the middle. This CDR3 has 12 amino acids. The germline gives CDR1 WSHSY, CDR2 SAAADI. The CDR3 spells CASSAQSDTQYF. The CDR3 nucleotides read TGCGCCAGCAGTGCCCAGTCAGATACGCAGTATTTT.

CDR3 protein: CASSLGTRDTQYF. In DNA, the CDR3 is TGTGCCAGCAGCCTAGGGACTAGAGATACGCAGTATTTT. The V call is TRBV5-4, the J call TRBJ2-3; 8 bases align to TRBD2. The V gene end was trimmed by 4 bases and the J gene end by 5 bases; junction bases not matched to a gene: 3. This CDR3 is 13 amino acids long. Germline-derived CDR1 and CDR2 are SGHNT and YYREEE (reference sequence).

This chain's CDR3 is CASSERPQGLEQYF. The CDR3 coding sequence is TGTGCCAGCAGTGAGCGGCCCCAAGGATTGGAGCAGTACTTC. This chain connects TRBV2 to TRBJ2-7; D not certain. V dropped 3 bases and J dropped 7 bases, with 16 bases sitting between them. The CDR3 totals 14 residues. The germline CDR1 and CDR2 sequences are SNHLY and FYNNEI. Supplemented by reference TRBV2 and TRBJ2-7, the full variable domain reads EPEVTQTPSHQVTQMGQEVILRCVPISNHLYFYWYRQILGQKVEFLVSFYNNEISEKSEIFDDQFSVERPDGSNFTLKIRSTKLEDSAMYFCASSERPQGLEQYFGPGTRLTVT.

J is TRBJ1-2 and V is TRBV12-3 or TRBV12-4, with D possibly matching TRBD1 (5 bases). The V gene lost 8 bases and the J gene lost 7 bases, with 17 bases spanning the gap. The CDR3 runs 13 residues. Here the CDR3 DNA reads TGTGCCAGCGGGGCAGGTTTTTCTCCTGGCTACACCTTC. Protein product: CASGAGFSPGYTF.

This chain uses TRBV5-1 with TRBJ1-2; D is undetermined. Per the germline V gene, CDR1 is SGHRS and CDR2 is YFSETQ. The CDR3 consists of 13 residues. Between the trimmed V and J ends, which lost 4 bases and 4 bases, there was a span of 11 bases. The CDR3 bases are TGCGCCAGCAGCCCAGGCCGCCTCTATGGCTACACCTTC. Encoded protein: CASSPGRLYGYTF.

The chain recombines TRBV28 with TRBJ1-1; a weak D match, TRBD1 (5 bases). Germline V gene lookup returns CDR1 MDHEN and CDR2 SYDVKM. The CDR3 spans 17 residues. Trimming left V 1 base short and J 2 bases short, with 17 bases between. The DNA of the CDR3 is TGTGCCAGCAGTTTATCCCTCGGGGGGGGTGGAAACACTGAAGCTTTCTTT. It translates to CASSLSLGGGGNTEAFF.

The chain has TRBV30 and TRBJ1-6, with D perhaps matching TRBD1 (6 bases). The ends were cut back, 3 bases at V and 5 bases at J, with 8 bases in the middle. This CDR3 is 13 amino acids long. Germline values: CDR1 GTSNPN, CDR2 SVGIG (reference sequence). CDR3 residues: CAWRQGNNSPLHF. DNA for the CDR3: TGTGCCTGGAGACAGGGAAATAATTCACCCCTCCACTTT.

The chain is built from TRBV29-1 and TRBJ1-3; TRBD1 is a possible D gene (6 bases). CDR1 SQVTM and CDR2 ANQGSEA come from the germline V gene. Trimming left V 1 base short and J 4 bases short, with 8 bases between. CDR3 size: 13 residues. The CDR3 region is CSVEGGLGNTIYF. CDR3 sequence (DNA): TGCAGCGTTGAAGGGGGGCTAGGAAACACCATATATTTT.

This rearrangement joins TRBV18 to TRBJ1-3; maybe TRBD1 (5 bases). The ends were cut back, 3 bases at V and 4 bases at J, with 16 bases in the middle. Germline V lookup: CDR1 KGHSH, CDR2 LQKENI. CDR3 length equals 16 residues. The CDR3 DNA follows: TGTGCCAGCTCACCTGCGGGAAGGGGTTTAGGAAACACCATATATTTT. Protein: CASSPAGRGLGNTIYF.

V and J are TRBV3-1 (or the pseudogene TRBV3-2) and TRBJ1-2, with a weak D call TRBD1 (6 bases). The CDR3 sequence is 14 residues long. Trimming left V 4 bases short and J 0 bases short, with 9 bases between. Germline V CDR1 and CDR2: LGHDT, YNNKEL (reference sequence). CDR3: CASSLGHTNYGYTF. CDR3 nucleotides: TGTGCCAGCAGCCTGGGACACACTAACTATGGCTACACCTTC.

This chain uses TRBV19 with TRBJ1-2, with D hard to call. The CDR3 sequence is 14 residues long. V lost 4 bases and J lost 2, with 11 bases in between. Germline CDR1 and CDR2: LNHDA and SQIVND (reference sequence). DNA for the CDR3: TGTGCCAGTAGTAGTCGGTCGACAAACTATGGCTACACCTTC. The encoded protein is CASSSRSTNYGYTF.

The chain joins TRBV12-3 or TRBV12-4 to TRBJ2-7; D possibly corresponds to TRBD2 (6 bases). The ends were cut back, 7 bases at V and 4 bases at J, with 14 bases in the middle. The CDR3 runs to 13 residues. The CDR3 region is CASNQGGNYEQYF. CDR3 coding DNA: TGTGCCAGCAACCAAGGAGGGAATTACGAGCAGTACTTC.

The chain couples TRBV5-6 to TRBJ1-1; tentative D call: TRBD1 (6 bases). This CDR3 spans 15 amino acids. The V end lost 4 bases, the J end lost 5 bases, and 18 bases lay between the germline ends. From germline, CDR1 is SGHDT and CDR2 YYEEEE. CDR3 coding DNA: TGTGCCAGCAGCACCGCCGGGACAATGGATACTGAAGCTTTCTTT. It yields the protein CASSTAGTMDTEAFF.

J is TRBJ1-3 and V is TRBV19; 8 nucleotides agree with TRBD1. V dropped 4 bases and J dropped 0; count of bases not matched to a gene: 5. The CDR3 length is 16 residues. Germline CDR1 and CDR2: LNHDA and SQIVND (reference sequence). The DNA for the CDR3 is TGTGCCAGTAGTAATCAGGGGGCCGTCTCTGGAAACACCATATATTTT. Translation: CASSNQGAVSGNTIYF.

Concerning this clone itself: This sample also contains other DNA sequences that code for the same CDR3. This chain links TRBV18 with TRBJ1-1; TRBD1 agrees at 11 bases. CDR1 and CDR2 from the germline V gene are KGHSH and LQKENI. The J segment lost 1 base and the V segment lost 1 base, leaving 2 bases of the junction unmatched. The CDR3 is 16 residues long. The CDR3 DNA follows: TGTGCCAGCTCACCACGGACAGGGGGCTCGAACACTGAAGCTTTCTTT. Encoded protein: CASSPRTGGSNTEAFF.

The chain employs TRBV19 and TRBJ2-1; the match to TRBD2 covers 10 bases. Germline V gene data show CDR1 as LNHDA and CDR2 as SQIVND (reference sequence). V gave up 5 bases and J gave up 7 bases; unmatched junction bases: 8. The CDR3 has 15 amino acids. Here the CDR3 DNA reads TGTGCCAGTAGTGTAATAGCGGGAGGCGGTAATGAGCAGTTCTTC. Its translation: CASSVIAGGGNEQFF. Using reference TRBV19 and TRBJ2-1 for the parts outside the CDR3, the full variable domain is DGGITQSPKYLFRKEGQNVTLSCEQNLNHDAMYWYRQDPGQGLRLIYYSQIVNDFQKGDIAEGYSVSREKKESFPLTVTSAQKNPTAFYLCASSVIAGGGNEQFFGPGTRLTVL.

This clone was observed a few times. The chain links TRBV10-1 to TRBJ1-1, with 7 bases fitting TRBD1. Germline V gene lookup returns CDR1 WNHNN and CDR2 SYGVQD (reference sequence). The CDR3 sequence is 13 residues long. J gave up 2 bases and V 11 bases, and 8 bases lay outside the gene matches. The CDR3 DNA follows: TGCGCCTCTCGGGCAGGGGGAAACACTGAAGCTTTCTTT. Translation: CASRAGGNTEAFF.

The chain uses TRBV12-3 or TRBV12-4 and TRBJ1-2; D uncertain. The CDR3 is made up of 13 amino acids. Trimming pared 6 bases from V and 8 bases from J, leaving 16 bases between. DNA of the CDR3: TGTGCCAGCAGAGACTCAACGGGGTGGGGCTACACCTTC. Protein sequence: CASRDSTGWGYTF.

This clone was picked up one time. The rearrangement links TRBV30 to TRBJ1-5, with D unclear. V gave up 4 bases and J gave up 4 bases, with 14 bases separating them. Germline loops: CDR1 GTSNPN, CDR2 SVGIG (reference sequence). The CDR3 has 14 amino acids. CDR3 protein: CAWNPDGKNQPQHF. DNA for the CDR3: TGTGCCTGGAACCCGGACGGGAAGAATCAGCCCCAGCATTTT.

The chain is built from TRBV7-8 and TRBJ1-5, with D possibly being TRBD1 (6 bases). With 1 base removed from V and 7 bases from J, the gap between germline ends came to 11 bases. This CDR3 has 14 amino acids. Germline V gene data show CDR1 as SGHVS and CDR2 as FQNEAQ. CDR3: CASSLDRVAQPQHF. DNA for the CDR3: TGTGCCAGCAGCTTAGACAGGGTGGCACAGCCCCAGCATTTT. The variable domain in full, with the rest retrieved from reference TRBV7-8 and TRBJ1-5, is GAGVSQSPRYKVAKRGQDVALRCDPISGHVSLFWYQQALGQGPEFLTYFQNEAQLDKSGLPSDRFFAERPEGSVSTLKIQRTQQEDSAVYLCASSLDRVAQPQHFGDGTRLSIL.

The chain joins TRBV15 to TRBJ2-1, with 9 bases matching TRBD2. CDR3 length: 16 amino acids. The trim removed 0 bases at V and 6 bases at J, leaving 6 bases unmatched. The germline V gene has CDR1 LNHNV and CDR2 YYDKDF (reference sequence). The CDR3 DNA follows: TGTGCCACCAGCAGAGATCCTAGCGGGATAACCAATGAGCAGTTCTTC. Its protein is CATSRDPSGITNEQFF.

The chain links TRBV7-9 to TRBJ2-7, with 7 bases identical to TRBD2. CDR1 is SEHNR, CDR2 FQNEAQ, per germline (reference sequence). The ends lost 6 bases at V and 2 bases at J; junction bases unmatched: 4. CDR3 size: 13 residues. This chain's CDR3 is CASSRGVAYEQYF. CDR3 DNA sequence: TGTGCCAGCAGTCGGGGGGTGGCCTACGAGCAGTACTTC.

The CDR3 loop is CASSPGIGTEAFF. DNA of the CDR3: TGTGCCAGCAGCCCAGGGATCGGTACTGAAGCTTTCTTT. The rearrangement uses TRBV14 and TRBJ1-1; D perhaps matches TRBD1 (5 bases). The CDR3 extends over 13 amino acids. The V gene lost 4 bases and the J gene lost 5 bases, with 11 bases spanning the gap. CDR1 is SGHDN and CDR2 is FVKESK in the germline V gene.

The chain has TRBV9 and TRBJ1-1; no clear D. V was cut by 2 bases and J by 3 bases, with 11 bases left in between. Germline V gives CDR1 SGDLS, CDR2 YYNGEE. The CDR3 totals 14 residues. CDR3 loop: CASSVHLEDTEAFF. CDR3 DNA sequence: TGTGCCAGCAGCGTCCACCTAGAGGACACTGAAGCTTTCTTT.

The chain is built from TRBV27 and TRBJ2-6; the D gene is possibly TRBD1 (6 bases). Trimming stripped 3 bases from V and 0 bases from J, with 15 bases between. Germline V gene data show CDR1 as MNHEY and CDR2 as SMNVEV (reference sequence). CDR3 size: 18 residues. For the CDR3, the DNA is TGTGCCAGCAGTTTCATAGACAGGAGTTACTCTGGGGCCAACGTCCTGACTTTC. This sequence encodes CASSFIDRSYSGANVLTF.

The chain carries TRBV7-2 and TRBJ1-4; 12 bases are a match to TRBD1. The V and J ends lost 5 bases and 8 bases, in that order; junction bases with no gene match: 12. CDR1 SGHTA and CDR2 FQGNSA come from the germline V gene. The CDR3 has 17 residues. The CDR3 here is CASSATGTGGAVEKLFF. In DNA, the CDR3 is TGTGCCAGCAGCGCCACCGGGACAGGGGGCGCGGTGGAAAAACTGTTTTTT.

V is TRBV5-6 and J is TRBJ1-1, with D unclear. Germline V lookup: CDR1 SGHDT, CDR2 YYEEEE. Trimming shortened V by 2 bases and J by 5 bases, and 7 bases separated the two germline ends. The CDR3 is made up of 12 amino acids. The CDR3 spells CASSFPRTEAFF. The CDR3, as DNA: TGTGCCAGCAGCTTCCCTAGGACTGAAGCTTTCTTT.